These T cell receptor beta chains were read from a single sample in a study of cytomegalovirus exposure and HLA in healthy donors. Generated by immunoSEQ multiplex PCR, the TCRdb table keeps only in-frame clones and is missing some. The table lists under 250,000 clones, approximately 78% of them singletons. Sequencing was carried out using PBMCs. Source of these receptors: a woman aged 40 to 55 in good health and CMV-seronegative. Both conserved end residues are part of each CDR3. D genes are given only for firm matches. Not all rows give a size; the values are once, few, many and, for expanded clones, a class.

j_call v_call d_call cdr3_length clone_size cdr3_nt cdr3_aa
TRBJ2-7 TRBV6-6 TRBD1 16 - TGTGCCAGCAGACCCACAAACAGGGGGAAAAAGTGGGAGCAGTACTTC CASRPTNRGKKWEQYF
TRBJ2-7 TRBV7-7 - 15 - TGTGCCAGCAGCCCACTTCGAGGGAGTGCCTACGAGCAGTACTTC CASSPLRGSAYEQYF
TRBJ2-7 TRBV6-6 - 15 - TGTGCCAGCAGAAACCTAGCCGCAGCCACCTACGAGCAGTACTTC CASRNLAAATYEQYF
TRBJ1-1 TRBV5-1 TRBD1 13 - TGCGCCAGCAGCTTGGACAGGGGGACTGAAGCTTTCTTT CASSLDRGTEAFF
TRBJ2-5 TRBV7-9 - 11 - TGTGCCAGCAGCTTGGCAGAGACCCAGTACTTC CASSLAETQYF
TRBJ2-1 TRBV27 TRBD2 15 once TGTGCCAGCAGGGGACTAGACAGCTCCTACAATGAGCAGTTCTTC CASRGLDSSYNEQFF
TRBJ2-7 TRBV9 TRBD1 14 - TGTGCCAGCAGCGTGACAGGGGTCTCCTACGAGCAGTACTTC CASSVTGVSYEQYF
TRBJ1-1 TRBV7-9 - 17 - TGTTCCAGCAGCTTAGGCAGTAGGACAGCCGTTATTACTGAAGCTTTCTTT CSSSLGSRTAVITEAFF
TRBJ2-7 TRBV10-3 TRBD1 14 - TGTGCCATCAGTGGGGACAGGGAATACTACGAGCAGTACTTC CAISGDREYYEQYF
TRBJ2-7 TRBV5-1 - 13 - TGCGCCAGCAGCTTGGCAACTAACTACGAGCAGTACTTC CASSLATNYEQYF
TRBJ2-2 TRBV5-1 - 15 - TGCGCCAGCAGCTTGATAGAGAGGGGGACCGGGGAGCTGTTTTTT CASSLIERGTGELFF
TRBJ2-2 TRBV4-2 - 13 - TGTGCCAGCAGCCAAGATCGGGCCGGGGAGCTGTTTTTT CASSQDRAGELFF
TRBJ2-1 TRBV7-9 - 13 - TGTGCCAGCAGTCCCTACGGCGGCGGAGAGCAGTTCTTC CASSPYGGGEQFF
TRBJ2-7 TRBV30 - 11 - TGTGCCTGGAGTGTACGGGGGGAGCAGTACTTC CAWSVRGEQYF
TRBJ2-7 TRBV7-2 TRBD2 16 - TGTGCCAGCAGCTCCGGGAGGGCTTTAAGCTCCTACGAGCAGTACTTC CASSSGRALSSYEQYF
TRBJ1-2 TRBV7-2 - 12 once TGTGCCAGTACCCTTCCGGACACCTCTTCTACCTTC CASTLPDTSSTF
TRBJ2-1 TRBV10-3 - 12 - TGTGCCATCAGTGACTTGTACAATGAGCAGTTCTTC CAISDLYNEQFF
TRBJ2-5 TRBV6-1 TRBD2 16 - TGTGCCAGCAGTGCCCGACTAGCGGGAGCTTCAGAGACCCAGTACTTC CASSARLAGASETQYF
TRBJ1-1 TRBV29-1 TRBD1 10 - TGCAGCGCGGGACAGTATGAAGCTTTCTTT CSAGQYEAFF
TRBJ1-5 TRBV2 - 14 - TGTGCCAGCACCGGGGGGATCGTCAATCAGCCCCAGCATTTT CASTGGIVNQPQHF
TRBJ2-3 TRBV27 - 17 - TGTGCCAGCAGACCAACTGGCGGCGGGTTTAGCACAGATACGCAGTATTTT CASRPTGGGFSTDTQYF
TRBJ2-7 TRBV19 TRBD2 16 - TGTGCCAGTAGTGGGGGACTAGCGGGAGATCCCTACGAGCAGTACTTC CASSGGLAGDPYEQYF
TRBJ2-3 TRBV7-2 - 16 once TGTGCCAGCAGCTTAAGGCCGGCTAGCGTCACAGATACGCAGTATTTT CASSLRPASVTDTQYF
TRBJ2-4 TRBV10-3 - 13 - TGTGCCATCGCGGTCGACCCCAAAAACATTCAGTACTTC CAIAVDPKNIQYF
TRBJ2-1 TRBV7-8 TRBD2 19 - TGTGCCAGCTTCGGGAGGGGACTAGCGGGAGAGACGGGATACAATGAGCAGTTCTTC CASFGRGLAGETGYNEQFF
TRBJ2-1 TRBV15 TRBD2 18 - TGTGCCACCAGCAGTACCGGGACTAGCGGGAGGGGTAACAATGAGCAGTTCTTC CATSSTGTSGRGNNEQFF
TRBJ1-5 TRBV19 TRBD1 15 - TGTGCCAGTAGTCCAGGGGGCCGGGGCAATCAGCCCCAGCATTTT CASSPGGRGNQPQHF
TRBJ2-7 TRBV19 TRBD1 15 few TGTGCCAGTAGTGACCGGGACAGGTCTTCCTACGAGCAGTACTTC CASSDRDRSSYEQYF
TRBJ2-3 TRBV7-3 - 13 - TGTGCCAGCAGCTTTTCAGGGTCAGATACGCAGTATTTT CASSFSGSDTQYF
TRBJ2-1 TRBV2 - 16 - TGTGCCAGCAGCCACCCTCGGGGAACCGTTTATAATGAGCAGTTCTTC CASSHPRGTVYNEQFF
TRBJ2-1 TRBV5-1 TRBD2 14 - TGCGCCAGCCATAGCGGGAGCTCCTACAATGAGCAGTTCTTC CASHSGSSYNEQFF
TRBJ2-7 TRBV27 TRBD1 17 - TGTGCCAGCAGTTTACGACCTTGGACAGGGTATCCCCACGAGCAGTACTTC CASSLRPWTGYPHEQYF
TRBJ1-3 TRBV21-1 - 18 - TGTGCCAGCAGCAAAGGAGGGGGACAGTCCGACTCTGGAAACACCATATATTTT CASSKGGGQSDSGNTIYF
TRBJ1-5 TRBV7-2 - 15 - TGTGCCAGCAGCTCCGGGAGGGCTAGCAATCAGCCCCAGCATTTT CASSSGRASNQPQHF
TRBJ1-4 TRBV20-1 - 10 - TGCAGTGCTAGTCTCGAAAAACTGTTTTTT CSASLEKLFF
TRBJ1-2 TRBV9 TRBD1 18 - TGTGCCAGCAGCTTCCATCAGGGGGTGGGGGGCTCCTTCTATGGCTACACCTTC CASSFHQGVGGSFYGYTF
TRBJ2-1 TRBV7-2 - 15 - TGTGCCAGCAGCCCGAGCGGAAGCTCCTACAATGAGCAGTTCTTC CASSPSGSSYNEQFF
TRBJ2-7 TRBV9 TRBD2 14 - TGTGCCAGCAGTGGGATAGCGGGGTTCTACGAGCAGTACTTC CASSGIAGFYEQYF
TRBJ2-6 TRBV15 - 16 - TGTGCCACCAGCAGAGATCAGGGTTCTGGGGCCAACGTCCTGACTTTC CATSRDQGSGANVLTF
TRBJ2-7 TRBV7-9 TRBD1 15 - TGTGCCAGCAGCCCCGGGACAGGGGCCCAGGGGGAGCAGTACTTC CASSPGTGAQGEQYF
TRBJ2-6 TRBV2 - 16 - TGTGCCAGCACACCACACAGGGCTAGAGGGGCCAACGTCCTGACTTTC CASTPHRARGANVLTF
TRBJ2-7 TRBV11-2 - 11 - TGTGCCAGCAGTGCGTTGATCGAGCAGTACTTC CASSALIEQYF
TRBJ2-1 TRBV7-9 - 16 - TGTGCCAGCAGCTTAGTGTGGTCCACTTACCTCGATGAGCAGTTCTTC CASSLVWSTYLDEQFF
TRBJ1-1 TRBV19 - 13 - TGTGCCAGTAGTATAGGGGCGTACACTGAAGCTTTCTTT CASSIGAYTEAFF
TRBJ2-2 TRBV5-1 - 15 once TGCGCCAGCAGCTTGGTGGGGGAGGCCACCGGGGAGCTGTTTTTT CASSLVGEATGELFF
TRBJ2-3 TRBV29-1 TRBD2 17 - TGCAGCGTCTTGAGGGTTACTAGCGGGAGTAGGGCAGATACGCAGTATTTT CSVLRVTSGSRADTQYF
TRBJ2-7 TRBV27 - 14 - TGTGCCAGCAGTTTATCGAGGCTGTCCTACGAGCAGTACTTC CASSLSRLSYEQYF
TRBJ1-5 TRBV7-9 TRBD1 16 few TGTTCCAGCAGCTCCGGGACAGGGACGGGCAATCAGCCCCAGCATTTT CSSSSGTGTGNQPQHF
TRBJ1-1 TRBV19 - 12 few TGTGCCAGTAGCTTGTTGAACACTGAAGCTTTCTTT CASSLLNTEAFF
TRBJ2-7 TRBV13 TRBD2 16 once TGTGCCAGCAGCTCAGTAAGGACTAGCCTCACCTACGAGCAGTACTTC CASSSVRTSLTYEQYF
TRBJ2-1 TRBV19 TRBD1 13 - TGTGCCAGTAGCTTGGGACAGGGGAATGAGCAGTTCTTC CASSLGQGNEQFF
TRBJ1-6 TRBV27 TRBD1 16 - TGTGCCAGCAGTTTATGGGGACAGGGTTATAATTCACCCCTCCACTTT CASSLWGQGYNSPLHF
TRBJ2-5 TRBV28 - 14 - TGTGCCAGCAGTTCATCCCAGGGCCAAGAGACCCAGTACTTC CASSSSQGQETQYF
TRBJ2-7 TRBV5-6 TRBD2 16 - TGTGCCAGCAGCTATTCTATAGCGGGAGCCCTCAACGAGCAGTACTTC CASSYSIAGALNEQYF